The rows below give T cell receptor beta chains drawn from one sample of a study of blood T cell repertoires in COVID-19. Sequencing used immunoSEQ multiplex PCR; TCRdb keeps in-frame clones, though not all of them. In the table there are fewer than 250,000 clones, 70% to 90% of which are singletons. The sample taken for sequencing was PBMCs or T cells enriched from blood (not recorded which). These receptors originate from a woman between 40 and 55 years old with acute COVID-19. Each CDR3 is given with its conserved first and last residue. Each record gives: CDR3 protein, CDR3 DNA, clone size, J gene, D gene, V gene. A D gene is named only where the DNA matches it firmly. Clone size appears in some rows only: once, few, many, or a class for an expanded clone.

CASSRVDPDTQYF	TGCGCCAGCAGCCGAGTAGATCCAGATACGCAGTATTTT	NA	TRBJ2-3	NA	TRBV4-1
CASRLGRTANTEAFF	TGTGCCAGTAGACTTGGTAGGACAGCGAACACTGAAGCTTTCTTT	NA	TRBJ1-1	NA	TRBV19
CASSLGSSSYEQYF	TGTGCCAGCAGCCTAGGGTCCAGCTCCTACGAGCAGTACTTC	few	TRBJ2-7	NA	TRBV11-2
CASSEALGLRETQYF	TGTGCCAGCAGTGAAGCGCTCGGGTTGCGGGAGACCCAGTACTTC	NA	TRBJ2-5	NA	TRBV6-1
CASTIYGPSGAEAFF	TGTGCCAGTACAATTTATGGACCTTCGGGGGCTGAAGCTTTCTTT	few	TRBJ1-1	NA	TRBV19
CASTSTALTGNTGELFF	TGCGCCAGCACCTCGACTGCCCTGACAGGGAACACCGGGGAGCTGTTTTTT	NA	TRBJ2-2	NA	TRBV5-1
CASSFRDRLRELFF	TGTGCCAGCAGTTTCAGGGACAGGTTGAGGGAACTGTTTTTT	NA	TRBJ1-4	TRBD1	TRBV28
CASSLGGGEPYEQYF	TGTGCCAGCAGTTTAGGTGGGGGCGAACCCTACGAGCAGTACTTC	NA	TRBJ2-7	NA	TRBV27
CASSQGIGQSQYNEQFF	TGTGCCAGCAGCCAAGGAATAGGACAGAGTCAATACAATGAGCAGTTCTTC	NA	TRBJ2-1	NA	TRBV14
CASSPLSGVSSYNEQFF	TGTGCCAGCAGCCCCCTGTCGGGGGTTAGCTCCTACAATGAGCAGTTCTTC	NA	TRBJ2-1	NA	TRBV7-7
CASRKRTSGTTLSYNEQFF	TGTGCCAGTAGGAAACGGACTAGCGGGACCACCCTCTCCTACAATGAGCAGTTCTTC	few	TRBJ2-1	TRBD2	TRBV19
CASSQEWGGTSGYTF	TGTGCCAGCAGCCAAGAATGGGGAGGGACATCTGGCTACACCTTC	NA	TRBJ1-2	NA	TRBV14
CASSPRQGSYYGYTF	TGTGCCAGCAGTCCCCGACAGGGGAGTTACTATGGCTACACCTTC	few	TRBJ1-2	TRBD1	TRBV27
CASSYKRESSYEQYF	TGCGCCAGCAGCTATAAGCGGGAGAGCTCCTACGAGCAGTACTTC	once	TRBJ2-7	TRBD2	TRBV4-3
CASSRGQGGNNEQFF	TGTGCCAGCAGCCGAGGACAGGGGGGAAACAATGAGCAGTTCTTC	NA	TRBJ2-1	TRBD1	TRBV7-6
CASSVPRDSPMSTGELFF	TGTGCCAGCAGCGTTCCCCGGGACAGCCCCATGAGCACCGGGGAGCTGTTTTTT	NA	TRBJ2-2	TRBD1	TRBV11-2
CASSAAPGQVNTGELFF	TGCGCCAGCAGTGCGGCTCCGGGACAGGTGAACACCGGGGAGCTGTTTTTT	NA	TRBJ2-2	TRBD1	TRBV10-1
CASSMLGQAYEQYF	TGTGCCAGCAGTATGCTAGGACAGGCCTACGAGCAGTACTTC	NA	TRBJ2-7	TRBD1	TRBV27
CSGRENTEAFF	TGCAGCGGCCGGGAGAACACTGAAGCTTTCTTT	NA	TRBJ1-1	NA	TRBV29-1
CASSYTASSSGNTIYF	TGTGCCAGCAGTTATACAGCAAGTTCCTCTGGAAACACCATATATTTT	NA	TRBJ1-3	NA	TRBV28
CASSEGGSADTQYF	TGCGCCAGCAGTGAGGGCGGGAGTGCAGATACGCAGTATTTT	NA	TRBJ2-3	TRBD2	TRBV10-1
CASSYGRGGTEAFF	TGTGCCAGCAGCTACGGACGGGGAGGCACTGAAGCTTTCTTT	NA	TRBJ1-1	NA	TRBV11-1
CASSRTSVAGYEQYF	TGTGCCAGCAGTCGAACTAGCGTGGCGGGATACGAGCAGTACTTC	NA	TRBJ2-7	TRBD2	TRBV14
CASSWTGTLYGYTF	TGCGCCAGCAGCTGGACAGGAACCCTCTATGGCTACACCTTC	NA	TRBJ1-2	TRBD1	TRBV5-1
CASSLLRADTQYF	TGTGCCAGCAGCCTATTAAGAGCAGATACGCAGTATTTT	NA	TRBJ2-3	NA	TRBV12-3/TRBV12-4
CASSRNGGGGNTIYF	TGTGCCAGCAGTCGAAACGGGGGAGGGGGAAACACCATATATTTT	once	TRBJ1-3	NA	TRBV2
CASSLSYTGYGYTF	TGTGCCAGCAGTTTATCATATACCGGGTATGGCTACACCTTC	few	TRBJ1-2	NA	TRBV28
CASNSNNKNIQYF	TGTGCCAGCAATAGCAATAACAAAAACATTCAGTACTTC	NA	TRBJ2-4	NA	TRBV28
CASSLGRRGSYGYTF	TGTGCCAGCAGCTTGGGTCGCCGGGGGAGCTATGGCTACACCTTC	NA	TRBJ1-2	NA	TRBV5-6
CASSPPIPGGRGIF	TGTGCCAGCAGTCCCCCCATTCCAGGGGGCCGTGGTATCTTC	NA	TRBJ2-1	TRBD1	TRBV28
CASSADSFNSPLHF	TGTGCCAGCAGCGCGGACAGCTTTAATTCACCCCTCCACTTT	NA	TRBJ1-6	NA	TRBV11-1
CASSASLDRVHEQYF	TGTGCCAGCAGCGCCAGTCTCGACAGGGTCCACGAGCAGTACTTC	NA	TRBJ2-7	TRBD1	TRBV9
CASSLSLLAGYYNEQFF	TGCGCCAGCAGCTTGTCGTTGCTAGCGGGATACTACAATGAGCAGTTCTTC	once	TRBJ2-1	TRBD2	TRBV5-1
CASSYLSGRGGEQYF	TGTGCCAGCAGTTACCTTAGCGGGAGGGGCGGGGAGCAGTACTTC	NA	TRBJ2-7	TRBD2	TRBV28
CASSLSGNTIYF	TGTGCCAGCAGCCTCTCTGGAAACACCATATATTTT	NA	TRBJ1-3	NA	TRBV7-9
CASSQDTRVGGYTF	TGCGCCAGCAGCCAAGATACCAGGGTTGGCGGCTACACCTTC	NA	TRBJ1-2	NA	TRBV4-3
CASSDTGGSGNTIYF	TGTGCCAGCAGTGACACGGGGGGCTCTGGAAACACCATATATTTT	NA	TRBJ1-3	NA	TRBV28